This paragraph reports one T cell receptor beta chain. After removal of 8 bases from V and 2 bases from J, the junction contained 8 bases not matched to a gene. Germline V gene sequence: CDR1 SQVTM, CDR2 ANQGSEA. The CDR3 covers 13 residues. The sample originates from a study of blood T cell repertoires in COVID-19. Study-level information: The origin of the acute and convalescent COVID-19 samples was the United States, Italy and Spain. The analysed material was cDNA or gDNA that came from T cells, B-cell-depleted T cells, or PBMCs.

The table came from immunoSEQ multiplex PCR; TCRdb's copy has only in-frame clones and leaves some out. This table has around 240,000 clones, approximately 84% appearing once. The chain couples TRBV29-1 to TRBJ1-1; 7 positions match TRBD1. Sequencing used peripheral blood. This receptor was taken from a middle-aged man with acute or convalescent COVID-19. This CDR3 is CSTLRDRNTEAFF. In DNA, the CDR3 is TGCAGCACTCTGAGGGACAGAAACACTGAAGCTTTCTTT.